The TCR beta chain under discussion was sequenced for a study of blood T cells in healthy people across ages. General study results and limits: Strongly correlated with naive T cell percentage was TCR beta diversity.

Germline V gene lookup returns CDR1 SGHAT and CDR2 FQNNGV. The ends were cut back, 5 bases at V and 2 bases at J, with 11 bases in the middle. CDR3 length: 14 amino acids. Combining a sample-barcoded 5' primer with a J-beta primer mix, a second PCR ran for about 6 to 12 cycles. Every cDNA molecule bore a tag from a template-switch adaptor containing 12 random nucleotides. TCRdb analysed the 5' RACE reads with MiXCR anew, one entry per CDR3 protein. In the table there are about 290,000 distinct CDR3 sequences, roughly 26% of which are singletons. This clonotype was recorded many times. The antigen is not known.

The chain uses TRBV11-2 and TRBJ2-3; tentatively, D is TRBD2 (6 bases). Sequenced sample: blood. The clonotype originates from a woman in her 70s in good health. Here the CDR3 DNA reads TGTGCCAGCAGCACGGAGGGACTCACAGATACGCAGTATTTT. Protein product: CASSTEGLTDTQYF.